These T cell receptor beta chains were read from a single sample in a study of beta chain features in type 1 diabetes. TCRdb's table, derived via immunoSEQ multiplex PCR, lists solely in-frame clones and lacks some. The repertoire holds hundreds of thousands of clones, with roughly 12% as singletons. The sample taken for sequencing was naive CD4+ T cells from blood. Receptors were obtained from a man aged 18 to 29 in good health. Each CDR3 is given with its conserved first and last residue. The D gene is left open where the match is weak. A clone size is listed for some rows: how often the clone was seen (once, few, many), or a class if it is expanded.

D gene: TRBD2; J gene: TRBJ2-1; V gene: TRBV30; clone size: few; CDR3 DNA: TGTGCCTGGAGTGTACTAGCGGTTTCCTACAATGAGCAGTTCTTC; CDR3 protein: CAWSVLAVSYNEQFF
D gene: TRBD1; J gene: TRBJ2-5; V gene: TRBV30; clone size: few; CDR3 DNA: TGTGCCTGGAGGAAAACAGGGGCTCGAGAGACCCAGTACTTC; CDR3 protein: CAWRKTGARETQYF
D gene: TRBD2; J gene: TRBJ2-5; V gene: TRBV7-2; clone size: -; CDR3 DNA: TGTGCCAGCAGCTCCCCGAGGGGGGCGCGGGGGGGCCGAGAGACCCAGTACTTC; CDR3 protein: CASSSPRGARGGRETQYF
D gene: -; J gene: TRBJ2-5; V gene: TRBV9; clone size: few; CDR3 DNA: TGTGCCAGCAGCGTAGATAGGGGGGAGACCCAGTACTTC; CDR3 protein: CASSVDRGETQYF
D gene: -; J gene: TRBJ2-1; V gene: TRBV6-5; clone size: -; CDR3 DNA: TGTGCCAGCAGTTTTTCTAGTGGAAGAAATGAGCAGTTCTTC; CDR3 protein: CASSFSSGRNEQFF
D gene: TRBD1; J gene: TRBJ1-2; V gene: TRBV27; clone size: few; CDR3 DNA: TGTGCCAGCGCTGGACAGGGACAGGGGAATGGCTACACCTTC; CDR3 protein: CASAGQGQGNGYTF
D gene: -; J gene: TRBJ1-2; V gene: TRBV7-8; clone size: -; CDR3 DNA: TGTGCCAGCAGCCACTCAGTCCGACATACCAACTATGGCTACACCTTC; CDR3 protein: CASSHSVRHTNYGYTF
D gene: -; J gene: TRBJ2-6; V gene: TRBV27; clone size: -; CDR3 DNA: TGTGCCAGCAGCCGGACAACTAACTCTGGGGCCAACGTCCTGACTTTC; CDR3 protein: CASSRTTNSGANVLTF
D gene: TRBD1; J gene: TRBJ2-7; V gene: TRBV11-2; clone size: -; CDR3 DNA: TGTGCCAGCAGCTTAGATCCCGGGACAGTCCTCTGGTCCTACGAGCAGTACTTC; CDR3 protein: CASSLDPGTVLWSYEQYF
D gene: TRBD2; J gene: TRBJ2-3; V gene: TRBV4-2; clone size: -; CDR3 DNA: TGTGCCAGCAGCTTCCAGCTAGCGGGGGTAACAGATACGCAGTATTTT; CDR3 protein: CASSFQLAGVTDTQYF
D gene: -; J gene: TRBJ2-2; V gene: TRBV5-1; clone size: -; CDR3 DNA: TGCGCCAGCAGCTTGGAGGGGCGGCCCGGGAACACCGGGGAGCTGTTTTTT; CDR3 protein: CASSLEGRPGNTGELFF
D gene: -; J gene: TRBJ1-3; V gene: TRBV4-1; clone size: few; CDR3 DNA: TGCGCCAGCAGACAACCCAGCTCTGGAAACACCATATATTTT; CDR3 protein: CASRQPSSGNTIYF
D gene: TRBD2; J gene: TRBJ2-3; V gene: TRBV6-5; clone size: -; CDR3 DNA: TGTGCCAGCAGTTCCCCCGCGGCAGGCGGGGGGGGGCAGTATTTT; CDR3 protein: CASSSPAAGGGGQYF
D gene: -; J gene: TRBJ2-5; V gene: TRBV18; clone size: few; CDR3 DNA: TGTGCCAGCGACCAGAGGAGGACCCCCCAAGAGACCCAGTACTTC; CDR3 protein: CASDQRRTPQETQYF
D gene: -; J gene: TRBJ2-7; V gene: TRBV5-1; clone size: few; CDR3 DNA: TGCGCCAGCAGCACCGGGATATCCTCCTACGAGCAGTACTTC; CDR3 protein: CASSTGISSYEQYF
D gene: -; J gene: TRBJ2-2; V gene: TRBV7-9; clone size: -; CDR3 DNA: TGTGCCAGCAGCTTGGAGGCCGGGGAGCTGTTTTTT; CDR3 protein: CASSLEAGELFF
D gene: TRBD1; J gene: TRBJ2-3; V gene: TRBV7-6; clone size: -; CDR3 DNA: TGTGCCAGCAGCCGGGACAGGGGGAATGGGGATACGCAGTATTTT; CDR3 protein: CASSRDRGNGDTQYF
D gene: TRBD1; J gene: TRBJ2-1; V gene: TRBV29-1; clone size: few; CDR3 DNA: TGCAGCGCAAAGGGACAGAGTATCGATGAGCAGTTCTTC; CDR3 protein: CSAKGQSIDEQFF
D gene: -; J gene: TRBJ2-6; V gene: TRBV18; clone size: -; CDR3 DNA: TGTGCCAGCTCACCCTTTTCCTTAACTGGGGCCAACGTCCTGACTTTC; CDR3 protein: CASSPFSLTGANVLTF
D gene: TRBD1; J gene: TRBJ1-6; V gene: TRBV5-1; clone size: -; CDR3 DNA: TGCGCCAGCAGCTTGTACAGGGGACGTTCACCCCTCCACTTT; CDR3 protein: CASSLYRGRSPLHF
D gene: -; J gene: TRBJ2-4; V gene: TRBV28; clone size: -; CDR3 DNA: TGTGCCAGCAGTCCCGGACAACTAGCCAAAAACATTCAGTACTTC; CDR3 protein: CASSPGQLAKNIQYF
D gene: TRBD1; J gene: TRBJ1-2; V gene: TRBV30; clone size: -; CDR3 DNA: TGTGCCTGGACAGGGGGCGGGAACTATGGCTACACCTTC; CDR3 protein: CAWTGGGNYGYTF
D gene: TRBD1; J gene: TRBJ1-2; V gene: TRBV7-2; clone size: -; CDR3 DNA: TGTGCCAGCAGCTCGGGACAGGGCTATGGCTACACCTTC; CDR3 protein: CASSSGQGYGYTF
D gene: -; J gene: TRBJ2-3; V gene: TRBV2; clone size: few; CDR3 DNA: TGTGCCCGCGCGGCCTTAGATACGCAGTATTTT; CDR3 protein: CARAALDTQYF
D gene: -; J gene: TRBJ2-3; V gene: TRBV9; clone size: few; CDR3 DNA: TGTGCCAGCAGCGAGCTAGCAATATGGGATACGCAGTATTTT; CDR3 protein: CASSELAIWDTQYF
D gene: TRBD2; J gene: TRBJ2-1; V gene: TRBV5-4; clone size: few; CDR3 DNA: TGTGCCAGCAGCTTGGTTGCGGGAGTCAATGAGCAGTTCTTC; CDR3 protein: CASSLVAGVNEQFF
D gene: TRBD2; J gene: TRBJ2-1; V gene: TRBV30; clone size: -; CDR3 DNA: TGTGCCTGGAGTGTAGGGCTAGCGGACTACAATGAGCAGTTCTTC; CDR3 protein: CAWSVGLADYNEQFF
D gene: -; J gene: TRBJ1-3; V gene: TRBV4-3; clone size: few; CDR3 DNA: TGCGCCAGCAGCCAAGATTTAGCAGATTCTGGAAACACCATATATTTT; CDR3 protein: CASSQDLADSGNTIYF
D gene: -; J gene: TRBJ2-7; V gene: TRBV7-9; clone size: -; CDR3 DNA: TGTGCCAGCAGCCTTCGACAGAACTACGAGCAGTACTTC; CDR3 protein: CASSLRQNYEQYF
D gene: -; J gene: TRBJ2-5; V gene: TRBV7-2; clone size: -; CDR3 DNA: TGTGCCAGCAGCTTAAGGAGGGAAGAGACCCAGTACTTC; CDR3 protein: CASSLRREETQYF
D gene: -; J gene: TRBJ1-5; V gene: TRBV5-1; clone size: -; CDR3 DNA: TGCGCCAGCAGCTTGGCCTCTCGCAATCAGCCCCAGCATTTT; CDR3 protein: CASSLASRNQPQHF
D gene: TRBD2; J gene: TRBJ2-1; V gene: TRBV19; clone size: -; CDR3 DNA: TGTGCCAGTAGGCTAGCGGGACCTAACAATGAGCAGTTCTTC; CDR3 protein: CASRLAGPNNEQFF
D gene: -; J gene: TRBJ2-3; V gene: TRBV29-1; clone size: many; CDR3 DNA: TGCAGCGTTGATACTGGACTTGGTCCGGATACGCAGTATTTT; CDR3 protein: CSVDTGLGPDTQYF
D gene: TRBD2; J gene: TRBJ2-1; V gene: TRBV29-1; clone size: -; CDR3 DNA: TGCAGCGTAGCTAGCGGGAGTTATGAGCAGTTCTTC; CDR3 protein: CSVASGSYEQFF